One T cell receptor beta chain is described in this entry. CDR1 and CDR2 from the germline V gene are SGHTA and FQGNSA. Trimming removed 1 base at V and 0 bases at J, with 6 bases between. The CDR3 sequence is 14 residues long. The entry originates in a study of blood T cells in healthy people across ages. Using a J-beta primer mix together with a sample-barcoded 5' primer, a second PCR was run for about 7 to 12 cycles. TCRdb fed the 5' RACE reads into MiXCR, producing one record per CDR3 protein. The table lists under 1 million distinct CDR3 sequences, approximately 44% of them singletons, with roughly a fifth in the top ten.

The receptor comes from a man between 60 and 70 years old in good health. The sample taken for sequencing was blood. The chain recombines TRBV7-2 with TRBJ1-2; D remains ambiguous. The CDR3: CASSLGLANYGYTF. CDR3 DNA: TGTGCCAGCAGCTTAGGTCTGGCTAACTATGGCTACACCTTC.